This TCR beta chain was sequenced for a study of identical twins. The CDR3 extends over 11 amino acids. Germline V gene sequence: CDR1 SQVTM, CDR2 ANQGSEA. V lost 7 bases and J lost 5, with 11 bases in between. A template switching step contributed a universal primer site, while unique molecular identifiers were present in the cDNA. MiXCR, applied by TCRdb to the 5' RACE reads, yields one record per CDR3 protein. The sample yields over 250,000 distinct CDR3 sequences, nearly 9.5% seen once. Healthy Caucasians supplied all donations. The same data also went into a second study, on yellow fever vaccine responses in identical twins.

Material for sequencing was CD8+ T cells sorted from blood. The chain couples TRBV29-1 to TRBJ1-2; possible D gene TRBD1, 5 bases. The clonotype comes from a woman aged 18-29 years in good health. The CDR3 region is CSAYQGYGYTF. CDR3 in DNA: TGCAGCGCGTACCAGGGATATGGCTACACCTTC.